This T cell receptor beta chain stems from a study of a mutant IDH1 vaccine in newly diagnosed glioma. Stated time point: baseline, week 1 (first vaccination visit). Treatment defined: pre-vaccination baseline after standard-of-care therapy. Assay: immunoSEQ multiplex PCR; the TCRdb copy retains only in-frame clones and omits some. The sample has some 70,000 clones; approximately 85% are singletons. The CDR3 totals 15 residues. Germline assignment: CDR1 MNHEY and CDR2 SVGAGI. V dropped 5 bases and J dropped 9 bases, with 22 bases sitting between them. The origin of this receptor is a man over 45 with glioma. Sequenced here: PBMCs, sampled from a glioma patient treated with radiotherapy, temozolomide or both. The rearrangement joins TRBV6-5 to TRBJ2-5; D possibly uses TRBD1 or TRBD2 (6 bases each). In nucleotides, the CDR3 is TGTGCCAGCAGTCCGCCGGGACAAGGAAGGGGGGCCCAGTACTTC. Translated, it gives CASSPPGQGRGAQYF.